The present entry profiles one TCR beta chain with its context. This clone was counted between two and nine times. This receptor's antigen is unknown. It has no much larger one-base neighbor in the sample; base qualities were not kept. Inclusive of the bounding cysteine and phenylalanine, the CDR3 is 11 residues long. Of all the DNA, just the CDR3 is kept, 33 bases in frame from base 1. CDR1 and CDR2 (SGHRS, YFSETQ) derive from the germline V gene. Cut back by 7 bases and 3 bases, the V and J ends lie 8 bases apart. Receptor amplification or capture employed the immunoSEQ multiplex PCR assay. To provide template for TCR sequencing, every sample had RNA extracted and reverse transcribed into cDNA. First-strand cDNA was synthesized with SuperScript III using a 2:1 mix of oligo-dT and random hexamers. A synthetic immune receptor repertoire was used to measure amplification bias, and any remaining bias was corrected computationally. As for the authors' bioinformatics: Raw reads were preprocessed to remove errors, and CDR3 was defined according to IMGT conventions as the region from the conserved cysteine to phenylalanine. Clonality was computed as 1 minus the Shannon entropy, with the entropy normalized by log2 of the number of productive unique TCRs. Whether each scalp clone was CD4 or CD8 was inferred by checking scalp TCRbeta sequences against the CD4 and CD8 repertoires from sorted blood. This immuneACCESS table, as held by TCRdb, lists in-frame sequences with V and J called but not all clones. Of the missing ones, under half trace to an unresolved V gene in checked studies; the others have no known cause. D and trimming were read from the DNA, whereas the V and J calls and clone size are those reported in that table. This sample gives about 190,000 clones in total; 60% to 70% of them show up just once. Jointly, the top ten make up approximately 0.63% of the sample.

This sample was included in a study of CD8+ T cells in alopecia areata (dated by TCRdb to the late 2010s). About the full investigation: Treated patients were enrolled in an open-label pilot trial of oral tofacitinib, 5 to 10 mg twice daily, for moderate-to-severe alopecia areata. The study used high-throughput TCRbeta sequencing to examine T cell clonal expansion in alopecia areata, in both the C3H/HeJ mouse model and human patients. Biopsies were taken from tofacitinib-treated patients at baseline and at 4 and 24 weeks of treatment, and a later scalp biopsy was taken in several of the tofacitinib-treated patients. Human TCRbeta sequencing covered scalp tissue and sorted CD4+ and CD8+ peripheral blood T cells from patchy and totalis/universalis alopecia areata patients and healthy controls. In treated patients, disease severity was measured using the SALT score, which gives the percentage of scalp surface area affected. Scalp clonality was compared across normal scalp (n=4), patchy alopecia areata scalp (n=8), and alopecia totalis/universalis scalp (n=8). RNA was extracted with the PAXgene miRNA kit for fixed scalp, the miRNeasy kit for PBMCs, and the RNeasy kit for mouse skin. Patients received tofacitinib for 6 to 18 months and were then followed off drug for 6 months to check for delayed response and recurrence. Amplification of TCRbeta CDR3 regions was done by immunoSEQ multiplex PCR using 35 Vbeta forward primers and 13 Jbeta reverse primers.

Taken with the paper, the label for time point translates to: less than five weeks on oral tofacitinib. The sample's treatment or condition, from its label and the paper: oral pan-JAK inhibitor, 5-10 mg twice daily. Lesional scalp punch biopsies and peripheral blood were obtained from alopecia areata patients. PBMCs were isolated by density centrifugation and stained for CD3, CD4 and CD8, and CD4+ and CD8+ T cells were sorted on a FACSAria. Summary of the overall study and its limitations: Because the treated cohort was small and had only one nonresponder, larger studies are needed to examine links between baseline CD8+ expansion and response. Scalp TCR repertoire analysis is complicated because resident alphabeta T cells in normal human skin are also sequenced, whereas mouse skin is dominated by gammadelta T cells. Compared with normal scalp, lesional scalp, particularly in alopecia totalis/universalis, had higher clonality and more expanded CD8+ clones, which suggests antigenic drive. Tofacitinib significantly decreased scalp clonality and the number of expanded CD8+ clones among the top 100 scalp clones. Shared TCR sequences between patients were less evident than in mice, which may be partly attributable to HLA diversity in the patient population. Many expanded lesional clones persisted in scalp and blood during tofacitinib treatment, which may partly explain relapse after stopping treatment.

The chain is encoded by TRBV5-1 joined to TRBJ2-7, with the D gene too uncertain to name. The sequences come from CD4+ T cells sorted from blood, collected at week 4, from a patient treated with tofacitinib. The sequence was collected from a human donor with alopecia areata. The CDR3 region reads CASAKNYEQYF. The sequence in DNA is TGCGCCAGCGCTAAGAACTACGAGCAGTACTTC. Where the CDR3 stops, the reference TRBV5-1 and TRBJ2-7 genes take over; the full variable domain is KAGVTQTPRYLIKTRGQQVTLSCSPISGHRSVSWYQQTPGQGLQFLFEYFSETQRNKGNFPGRFSGRQFSNSRSEMNVSTLELGDSALYLCASAKNYEQYFGPGTRLTVT.